These T cell receptor beta chains were read from a single sample in a study of OX40 agonist ivuxolimab in advanced cancers. Libraries were prepared by immunoSEQ multiplex PCR; TCRdb keeps only in-frame clonotypes and omits some of them. Among 77,000 or so clones listed, approximately 93% were seen once. The source was CD4+ or CD8+ T cells sorted from blood, collected in a trial of the OX40 agonist ivuxolimab. The receptors originated from an adult with an advanced solid tumor such as melanoma, head and neck, liver or kidney cancer. Each CDR3 is given with its conserved first and last residue. The order of the fields is V gene, CDR3 length, J gene, D gene, clone size, CDR3 DNA, CDR3 protein. D genes are given only for firm matches. Not every row has a clone size; where given, it reads once, few, many or a size class.

v_gene: TRBV4-3; len: 16; j_gene: TRBJ1-1; d_gene: -; abundance: -; CDR3nt: TGCGCCAGCAGCCAAGATGGCGGGGGAGTGAACACTGAAGCTTTCTTT; CDR3aa: CASSQDGGGVNTEAFF
v_gene: TRBV6-5; len: 14; j_gene: TRBJ2-1; d_gene: -; abundance: -; CDR3nt: TGTGCCAGCACAGGGGACCACTCCTACAATGAGCAGTTCTTC; CDR3aa: CASTGDHSYNEQFF
v_gene: TRBV29-1; len: 14; j_gene: TRBJ2-2; d_gene: TRBD1; abundance: -; CDR3nt: TGCAGCGTTGAACTCGAGGGGGCCGGCGGGGAGCTGTTTTTT; CDR3aa: CSVELEGAGGELFF
v_gene: TRBV2; len: 14; j_gene: TRBJ2-7; d_gene: -; abundance: -; CDR3nt: TGTGCCAGCAGTGAAGCATCAGGGGTCCACGAGCAGTACTTC; CDR3aa: CASSEASGVHEQYF
v_gene: TRBV21-1; len: 13; j_gene: TRBJ2-2; d_gene: -; abundance: -; CDR3nt: TGTGCCAGCAGCAAAGGGGGGACCGGGGAGCTGTTTTTT; CDR3aa: CASSKGGTGELFF
v_gene: TRBV2; len: 14; j_gene: TRBJ1-1; d_gene: -; abundance: -; CDR3nt: TGTGCCAGCAGTACCCCACCGACAGGCTTTGAAGCTTTCTTT; CDR3aa: CASSTPPTGFEAFF
v_gene: TRBV27; len: 17; j_gene: TRBJ2-7; d_gene: TRBD2; abundance: -; CDR3nt: TGTGCCAGCAGTTCATTATACGGGGGGACCAGCTCCTACGAGCAGTACTTC; CDR3aa: CASSSLYGGTSSYEQYF
v_gene: TRBV29-1; len: 14; j_gene: TRBJ2-3; d_gene: -; abundance: -; CDR3nt: TGCAGCGTTGAAGAGGGGGTTCGCACAGATACGCAGTATTTT; CDR3aa: CSVEEGVRTDTQYF
v_gene: TRBV6-1; len: 12; j_gene: TRBJ1-1; d_gene: -; abundance: -; CDR3nt: TGTGCCAGCAGTCAGGGAGGCACTGAAGCTTTCTTT; CDR3aa: CASSQGGTEAFF
v_gene: TRBV4-1; len: 13; j_gene: TRBJ1-2; d_gene: -; abundance: -; CDR3nt: TGCGCCAGCAGCCAAGAAGGGGGCTATGGCTACACCTTC; CDR3aa: CASSQEGGYGYTF
v_gene: TRBV29-1; len: 11; j_gene: TRBJ2-1; d_gene: -; abundance: once; CDR3nt: TGCAGCGGGATCAGTCACAATGAGCAGTTCTTC; CDR3aa: CSGISHNEQFF
v_gene: TRBV18; len: 16; j_gene: TRBJ1-2; d_gene: -; abundance: -; CDR3nt: TGTGCCAGCTCACCGGAACATAACCTAGTTAACTATGGCTACACCTTC; CDR3aa: CASSPEHNLVNYGYTF
v_gene: TRBV19; len: 13; j_gene: TRBJ2-5; d_gene: TRBD1; abundance: -; CDR3nt: TGTGCCAGTAGGGACAGGGGCCGGGAGACCCAGTACTTC; CDR3aa: CASRDRGRETQYF
v_gene: TRBV4-3; len: 14; j_gene: TRBJ2-7; d_gene: TRBD1; abundance: -; CDR3nt: TGCGCCAGCAGCCAAGACTGGACAGGGGACGAGCAGTACTTC; CDR3aa: CASSQDWTGDEQYF
v_gene: TRBV7-6; len: 16; j_gene: TRBJ1-5; d_gene: -; abundance: once; CDR3nt: TGTGCCAGCAGCTTAGGTGGGAGACACTCCAATCAGCCCCAGCATTTT; CDR3aa: CASSLGGRHSNQPQHF
v_gene: TRBV9; len: 15; j_gene: TRBJ2-1; d_gene: TRBD2; abundance: -; CDR3nt: TGTGCCAGCAGCGTTCGCGGGAGTGTATCGGATGAGCAGTTCTTC; CDR3aa: CASSVRGSVSDEQFF
v_gene: TRBV27; len: 13; j_gene: TRBJ1-5; d_gene: -; abundance: -; CDR3nt: TGTGCCAGCAGTAGTTGGAGCAATCAGCCCCAGCATTTT; CDR3aa: CASSSWSNQPQHF
v_gene: TRBV7-9; len: 14; j_gene: TRBJ2-7; d_gene: -; abundance: -; CDR3nt: TGTGCCAGCAGCTTAGTAGCCAGGGGGGAAGAGCAGTACTTC; CDR3aa: CASSLVARGEEQYF
v_gene: TRBV11-2; len: 16; j_gene: TRBJ1-5; d_gene: -; abundance: -; CDR3nt: TGTGCCAGCAGCTTGAGCCCCTACCTTAGCAATCAGCCCCAGCATTTT; CDR3aa: CASSLSPYLSNQPQHF
v_gene: TRBV6-5; len: 14; j_gene: TRBJ1-2; d_gene: TRBD1; abundance: -; CDR3nt: TGTGCCAGCAGCTTCGAGGGGGCTGGGTGGGGCTACACCTTC; CDR3aa: CASSFEGAGWGYTF
v_gene: TRBV4-1; len: 15; j_gene: TRBJ1-6; d_gene: -; abundance: -; CDR3nt: TGCGCCAGCAGCCAAGCTGGGGCAGGAGGTTCACCCCTCCACTTT; CDR3aa: CASSQAGAGGSPLHF
v_gene: TRBV29-1; len: 15; j_gene: TRBJ2-3; d_gene: TRBD1; abundance: -; CDR3nt: TGCAGCGTTGCCTGGACAGGGGGCACCACAGATACGCAGTATTTT; CDR3aa: CSVAWTGGTTDTQYF
v_gene: TRBV6-5; len: 15; j_gene: TRBJ1-2; d_gene: -; abundance: -; CDR3nt: TGTGCCAGCAGCCTCAAAGGGTTCCCTAACTATGGCTACACCTTC; CDR3aa: CASSLKGFPNYGYTF
v_gene: TRBV11-2; len: 16; j_gene: TRBJ1-1; d_gene: -; abundance: -; CDR3nt: TGTGCCAGCAGCTTAGAAGTGGCAGCCGTGAACACTGAAGCTTTCTTT; CDR3aa: CASSLEVAAVNTEAFF
v_gene: TRBV27; len: 16; j_gene: TRBJ2-5; d_gene: TRBD1; abundance: once; CDR3nt: TGTGCCAGCAGTTCACACAGGGGGCAGTCTAGGGAGACCCAGTACTTC; CDR3aa: CASSSHRGQSRETQYF
v_gene: TRBV9; len: 11; j_gene: TRBJ1-2; d_gene: -; abundance: -; CDR3nt: TGTGCCAGCAGCGACGCAGGAGGCTACACCTTC; CDR3aa: CASSDAGGYTF
v_gene: TRBV27; len: 16; j_gene: TRBJ2-7; d_gene: TRBD1; abundance: -; CDR3nt: TGTGCCAGCAGTTTGTTAGGCTTAGACAGGGTGAACGAGCAGTACTTC; CDR3aa: CASSLLGLDRVNEQYF
v_gene: TRBV4-3; len: 15; j_gene: TRBJ1-5; d_gene: -; abundance: once; CDR3nt: TGCGCCAGCAGCCAAGATTCGGCAGGTAATCAGCCCCAGCATTTT; CDR3aa: CASSQDSAGNQPQHF
v_gene: TRBV7-8; len: 14; j_gene: TRBJ2-2; d_gene: -; abundance: -; CDR3nt: TGTGCCAGCTTTTTCTCAGGGTCCACCGGGGAGCTGTTTTTT; CDR3aa: CASFFSGSTGELFF
v_gene: TRBV11-2; len: 19; j_gene: TRBJ1-4; d_gene: TRBD1; abundance: -; CDR3nt: TGTGCCAGCAGCTCATTCCCCAATACGACAGGGCTCGGAAATGAAAAACTGTTTTTT; CDR3aa: CASSSFPNTTGLGNEKLFF
v_gene: TRBV9; len: 17; j_gene: TRBJ2-1; d_gene: -; abundance: -; CDR3nt: TGTGCCAGCAGCGTAGCATCGGTGGATTCCTCCTACAATGAGCAGTTCTTC; CDR3aa: CASSVASVDSSYNEQFF
v_gene: TRBV19; len: 15; j_gene: TRBJ2-6; d_gene: -; abundance: -; CDR3nt: TGTGCCAGTAGTATAGGAGGGGTCGGGGCCAACGTCCTGACTTTC; CDR3aa: CASSIGGVGANVLTF
v_gene: TRBV28; len: 15; j_gene: TRBJ1-3; d_gene: TRBD1; abundance: -; CDR3nt: TGTGCCAGCAGTTTAACAGGGGGACTGGGAAACACCATATATTTT; CDR3aa: CASSLTGGLGNTIYF
v_gene: TRBV7-2; len: 16; j_gene: TRBJ1-3; d_gene: TRBD1; abundance: -; CDR3nt: TGTGCCAGCAGCCTGACAGGGGGAAGGCCTGGAAACACCATATATTTT; CDR3aa: CASSLTGGRPGNTIYF
v_gene: TRBV2; len: 15; j_gene: TRBJ2-3; d_gene: TRBD2; abundance: -; CDR3nt: TGTGCCAGCGCACGACTAGCGGGGGGGCAAGATACGCAGTATTTT; CDR3aa: CASARLAGGQDTQYF
v_gene: TRBV13; len: 16; j_gene: TRBJ2-3; d_gene: TRBD2; abundance: -; CDR3nt: TGTGCCAGCAGCGTTAGCGGGGGGCGGGGGGCAGATACGCAGTATTTT; CDR3aa: CASSVSGGRGADTQYF
v_gene: TRBV27; len: 15; j_gene: TRBJ2-5; d_gene: TRBD2; abundance: -; CDR3nt: TGTGCCAGCAGATCGACCGGTACTAGCGGGGAGACCCAGTACTTC; CDR3aa: CASRSTGTSGETQYF